This T cell receptor beta chain emerged from a study of T cells in Graves' hyperthyroidism and ophthalmopathy. Study summary: The blood sample was taken at first diagnosis, before treatment began. Study-level results: Ophthalmopathy stood apart from stable hyperthyroidism in a 13 V-J model. Within blood appeared most thyroid clonotypes that had expanded above 0.001.

Concerning this clonotype itself: Antigen specificity is unknown.

The blood specimen was taken at initial hyperthyroidism diagnosis, before any ophthalmopathy symptoms. TCR beta CDR3 regions were amplified from RNA. The HTBI primer set drove a first-round RT-PCR of the TCR CDR3. A single record per CDR3 protein comes from TCRdb applying MiXCR to the multiplex PCR reads. Among under 350,000 distinct CDR3 sequences listed, about 25% were seen once. The CDR3 is made up of 16 amino acids. Germline CDR1 reads SGHRS; CDR2 reads YFSETQ. The V gene lost 0 bases and the J gene lost 4 bases, with 11 bases spanning the gap. The receptor was isolated from a man aged 40-50 years with Graves' hyperthyroidism that later progressed to Graves' ophthalmopathy. The specimen sequenced was blood. V usage is TRBV5-1 and J usage is TRBJ2-6, with D perhaps TRBD1 or TRBD2 (5 bases each). The CDR3 loop reads CASSLVSGTGANVLTF. The CDR3 nucleotides are TGCGCCAGCAGCTTGGTTTCGGGGACCGGGGCCAACGTCCTGACTTTC.